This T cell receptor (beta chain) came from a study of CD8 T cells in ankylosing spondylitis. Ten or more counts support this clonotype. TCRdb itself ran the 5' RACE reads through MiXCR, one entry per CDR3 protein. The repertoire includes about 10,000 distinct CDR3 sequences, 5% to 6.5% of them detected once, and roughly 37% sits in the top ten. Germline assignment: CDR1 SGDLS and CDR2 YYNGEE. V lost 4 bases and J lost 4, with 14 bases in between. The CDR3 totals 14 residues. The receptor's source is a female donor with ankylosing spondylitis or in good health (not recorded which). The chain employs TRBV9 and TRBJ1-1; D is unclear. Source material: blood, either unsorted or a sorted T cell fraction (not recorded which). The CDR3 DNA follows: TGTGCCAGCAGCCCGAGACGGGTGGGCACTGAAGCTTTCTTT. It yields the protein CASSPRRVGTEAFF.